This TCR beta chain was sequenced in a study of cytomegalovirus exposure and HLA in healthy donors. The data were produced by immunoSEQ multiplex PCR, yet TCRdb's version contains in-frame clones alone and is incomplete. The sample contains around 400,000 clones, roughly 90% of which appear only once. V lost 4 bases and J lost 2, with 11 bases in between. Germline CDR1 and CDR2: SGHTA and FQGTGA. CDR3 length equals 14 residues. The source is a woman younger than 35 in good health and CMV-seronegative. This chain links TRBV7-3 with TRBJ1-1; D perhaps matches TRBD1 (5 bases). Sequencing was carried out using PBMCs. Here the CDR3 reads CASSSLGANTEAFF. CDR3 coding DNA: TGTGCCAGCAGCTCCCTAGGGGCCAACACTGAAGCTTTCTTT.